The clone carrying this T cell receptor (beta chain) was seen at least ten times. Antigen unknown. Using its own MiXCR run on the 5' RACE reads, TCRdb lists one record per CDR3 protein. The sample carries about 580,000 distinct CDR3 sequences, roughly a sixth recorded once. These data are taken from a study of T cells after yellow fever vaccination. The study, taken as a whole, reports: Overall, a small share of clonotypes was seen in both CD4 and CD8 compartments.

The ends were cut back, 3 bases at V and 7 bases at J, with 12 bases in the middle. The CDR3 totals 13 residues. The TCR sequence derives from a man aged 18 to 30 who received the YFV17D yellow fever vaccine. Material: PBMCs, obtained about 5 days after the first yellow fever vaccination. J is TRBJ1-1 and V is TRBV12-3 or TRBV12-4, with D uncertain. The CDR3 DNA reads TGTGCCAGCAGTTTCGAGATCTGGGGTGAAGCTTTCTTT. It is translated as CASSFEIWGEAFF.